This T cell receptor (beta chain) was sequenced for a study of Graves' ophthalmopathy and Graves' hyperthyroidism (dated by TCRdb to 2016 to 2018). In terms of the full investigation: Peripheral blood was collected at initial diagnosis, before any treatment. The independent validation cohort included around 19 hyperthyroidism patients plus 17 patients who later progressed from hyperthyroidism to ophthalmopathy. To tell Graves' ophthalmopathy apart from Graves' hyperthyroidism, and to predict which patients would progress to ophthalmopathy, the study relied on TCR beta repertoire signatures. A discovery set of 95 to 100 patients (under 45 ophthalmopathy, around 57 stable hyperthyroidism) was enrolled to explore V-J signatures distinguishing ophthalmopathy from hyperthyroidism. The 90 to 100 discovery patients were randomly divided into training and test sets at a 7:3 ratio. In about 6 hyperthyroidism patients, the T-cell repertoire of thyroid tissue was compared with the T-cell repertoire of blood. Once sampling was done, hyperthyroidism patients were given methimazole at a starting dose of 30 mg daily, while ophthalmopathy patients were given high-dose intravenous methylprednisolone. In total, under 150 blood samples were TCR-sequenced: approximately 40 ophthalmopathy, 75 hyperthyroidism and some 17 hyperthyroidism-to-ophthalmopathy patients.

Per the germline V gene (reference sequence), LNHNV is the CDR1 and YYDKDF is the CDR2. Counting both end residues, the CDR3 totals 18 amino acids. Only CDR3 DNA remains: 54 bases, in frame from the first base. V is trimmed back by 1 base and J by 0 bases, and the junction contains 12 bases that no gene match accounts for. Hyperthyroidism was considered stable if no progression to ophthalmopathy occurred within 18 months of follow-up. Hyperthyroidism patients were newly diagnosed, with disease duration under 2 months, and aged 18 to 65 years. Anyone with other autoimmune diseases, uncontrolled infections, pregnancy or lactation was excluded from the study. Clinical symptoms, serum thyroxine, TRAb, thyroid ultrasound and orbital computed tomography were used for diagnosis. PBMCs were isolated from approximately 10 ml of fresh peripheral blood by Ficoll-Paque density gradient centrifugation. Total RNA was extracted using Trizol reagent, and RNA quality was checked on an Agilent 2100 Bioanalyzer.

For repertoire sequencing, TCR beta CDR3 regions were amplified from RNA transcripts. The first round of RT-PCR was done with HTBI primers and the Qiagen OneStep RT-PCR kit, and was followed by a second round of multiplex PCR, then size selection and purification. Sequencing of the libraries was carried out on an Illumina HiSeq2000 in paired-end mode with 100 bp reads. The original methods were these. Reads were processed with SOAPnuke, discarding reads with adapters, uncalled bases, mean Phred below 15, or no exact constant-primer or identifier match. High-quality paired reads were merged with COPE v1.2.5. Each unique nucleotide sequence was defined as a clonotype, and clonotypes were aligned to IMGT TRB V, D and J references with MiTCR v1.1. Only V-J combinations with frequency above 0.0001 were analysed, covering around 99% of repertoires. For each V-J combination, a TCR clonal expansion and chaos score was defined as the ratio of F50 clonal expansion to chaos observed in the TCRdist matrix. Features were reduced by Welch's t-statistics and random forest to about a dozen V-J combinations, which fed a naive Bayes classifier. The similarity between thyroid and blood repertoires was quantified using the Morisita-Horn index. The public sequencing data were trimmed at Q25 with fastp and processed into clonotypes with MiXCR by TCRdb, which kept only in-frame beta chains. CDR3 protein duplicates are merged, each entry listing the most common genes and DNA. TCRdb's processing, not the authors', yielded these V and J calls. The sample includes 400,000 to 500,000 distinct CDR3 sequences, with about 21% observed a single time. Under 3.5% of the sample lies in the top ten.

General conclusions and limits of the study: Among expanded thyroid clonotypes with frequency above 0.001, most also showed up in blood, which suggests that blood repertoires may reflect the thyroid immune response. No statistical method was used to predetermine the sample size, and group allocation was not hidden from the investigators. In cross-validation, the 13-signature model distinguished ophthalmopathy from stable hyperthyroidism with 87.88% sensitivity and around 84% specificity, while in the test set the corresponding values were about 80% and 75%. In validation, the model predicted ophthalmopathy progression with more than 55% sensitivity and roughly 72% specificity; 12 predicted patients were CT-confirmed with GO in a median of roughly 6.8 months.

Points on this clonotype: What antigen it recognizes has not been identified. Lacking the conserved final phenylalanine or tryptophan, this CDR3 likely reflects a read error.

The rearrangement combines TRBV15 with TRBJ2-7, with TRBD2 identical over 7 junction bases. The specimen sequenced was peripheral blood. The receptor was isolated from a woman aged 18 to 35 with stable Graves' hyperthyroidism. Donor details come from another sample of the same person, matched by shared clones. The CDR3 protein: CATSRVWGLRGGSYEQYY. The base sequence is TGTGCCACCAGCAGAGTTTGGGGTTTACGCGGGGGCTCCTACGAGCAGTACTAC.